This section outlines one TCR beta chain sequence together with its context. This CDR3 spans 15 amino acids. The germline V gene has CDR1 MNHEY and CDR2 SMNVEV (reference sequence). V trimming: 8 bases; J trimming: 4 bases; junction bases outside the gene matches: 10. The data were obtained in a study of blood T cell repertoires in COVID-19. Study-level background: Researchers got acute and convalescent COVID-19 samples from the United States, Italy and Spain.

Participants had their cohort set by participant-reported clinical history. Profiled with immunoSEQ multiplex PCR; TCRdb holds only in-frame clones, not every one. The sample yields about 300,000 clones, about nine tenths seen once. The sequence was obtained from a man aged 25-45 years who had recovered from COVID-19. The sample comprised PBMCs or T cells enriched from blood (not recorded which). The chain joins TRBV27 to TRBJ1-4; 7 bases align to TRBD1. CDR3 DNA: TGTGCCAGCGGCCCTCGGACAGGCCGTAATGAAAAACTGTTTTTT. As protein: CASGPRTGRNEKLFF.